These 5 T cell receptor beta chains share one sample of origin, sequenced in a study of T cell repertoires in cytomegalovirus infection. TCRdb itself ran the reads through MiXCR, one entry per CDR3 protein. The sample carries approximately 500,000 distinct CDR3 sequences, 15% to 20% recorded once. The sample comprised CD8+ T cells from PBMCs. The receptors here all came from a human donor in good health (CMV status not recorded). Some clones in this sample may be carry-over from other donors' samples.

This clonotype has just a few counts. The CDR3 DNA reads as TGTGCCACCAGCCGAGTGGGGCCCCCCATGGAGGGACTAGCGTTCTATGAGCAGTTCTTC. Translating it yields CATSRVGPPMEGLAFYEQFF. The chain employs TRBV15 and TRBJ2-1; 10 nucleotides match TRBD2. This CDR3 has 20 amino acids. Germline V gene lookup returns CDR1 LNHNV and CDR2 YYDKDF (reference sequence). The junction had 24 bases not matched to a gene; V was cut back by 5 bases and J by 8 bases.

The gene calls are TRBV4-2 and TRBJ2-3; 8 bases are shared with TRBD2. The CDR3 totals 16 residues. V shed 3 bases, J shed 1 base, and the junction held 6 bases outside the gene matches. The V gene's germline CDR1 is LGHNA and CDR2 YNFKEQ. The CDR3 sequence: CASSHPAGEGTDTQYF. The DNA for the CDR3 is TGTGCCAGCAGCCATCCAGCGGGAGAGGGCACAGATACGCAGTATTTT.

This clonotype was seen once. This chain links TRBV27 with TRBJ2-7, with D maybe TRBD1 (6 bases). Trimming took 5 bases from V and 3 from J, leaving 14 bases between them. The CDR3 has 14 amino acids. Germline-derived CDR1 and CDR2 are MNHEY and SMNVEV (reference sequence). The CDR3 DNA is TGTGCCAGCAGTCCGGGCTCAGGGGTCTACGAGCAGTACTTC. Translating gives CASSPGSGVYEQYF.

This clonotype has ten or more counts. The rearrangement uses TRBV11-2 and TRBJ2-7; TRBD1 is a possible D gene (5 bases). There are 13 residues in the CDR3. The V end lost 1 base, the J end lost 3 bases, and 7 bases lay between the germline ends. CDR1 and CDR2 (germline): SGHAT, FQNNGV. DNA of the CDR3: TGTGCCAGCAGCTTAGTAAGGGGCTACGAGCAGTACTTC. This sequence encodes CASSLVRGYEQYF.

This clonotype was counted ten times or more. The genes are TRBV7-9 and TRBJ2-5; 7 bases map to TRBD2. The V segment lost 3 bases and the J segment 5 bases; nucleotides outside the gene matches: 3. The CDR3 sequence is 13 residues long. The germline V gene encodes CDR1 SEHNR and CDR2 FQNEAQ (reference sequence). CDR3 protein: CASSLTSSETQYF. The DNA of the CDR3 is TGTGCCAGCAGCTTGACTAGCTCGGAGACCCAGTACTTC.